The 19 T cell receptor beta chains in this list originate from one sample, sequenced in a study of T cell changes during pregnancy in multiple sclerosis (dated by TCRdb to between 2019 and 2020). To prepare the library, the immunoSEQ multiplex PCR assay was applied. What TCRdb holds here is the immuneACCESS table cut down to in-frame rearrangements. Part of the clones is not present; checked against another copy, under half of the missing clones reflect an unresolved V gene, and the others are unexplained. Here the sample has tens of thousands of clones; about 87% occur a single time. The ten largest account for around 0.57% of the sample. The starting material was CD4+ T cells from peripheral blood mononuclear cells, obtained in the first trimester of pregnancy. The receptors derive from a female donor with multiple sclerosis, enrolled in a pregnancy study.

The CDR3 is CASKIKTGPNSPLHF. The CDR3 DNA sequence: TGTGCCAGCAAAATCAAGACAGGGCCGAATTCACCCCTCCACTTT. The chain is built from TRBV27 and TRBJ1-6, with 7 bases aligning to TRBD1. The germline V gene encodes CDR1 MNHEY and CDR2 SMNVEV (reference sequence). V dropped 7 bases and J dropped 7; count of bases not matched to a gene: 10. This CDR3 has 15 residues.

The chain recombines TRBV5-1 with TRBJ1-2; D is perhaps TRBD1 (6 bases). This CDR3 comprises 18 residues. V gave up 2 bases and J gave up 8 bases, with 28 bases separating them. The V gene's germline CDR1 is SGHRS and CDR2 YFSETQ. The CDR3 DNA reads as TGCGCCAGCAGCTTTGGTTTTGAAACGGGGGGCCCTCTCGGCGGCTACACCTTC. This codes for CASSFGFETGGPLGGYTF.

The V and J genes are TRBV18 and TRBJ2-5, with D unresolved. CDR1 KGHSH and CDR2 LQKENI come from the germline V gene. The CDR3 is made up of 14 amino acids. The ends were cut back, 2 bases at V and 2 bases at J, with 9 bases in the middle. The CDR3 sequence: CASSPVAVQETQYF. For the CDR3, the DNA is TGTGCCAGCTCACCAGTGGCGGTACAAGAGACCCAGTACTTC.

J is TRBJ1-6 and V is TRBV6-5; D is undetermined. This CDR3 contains 15 residues. Trimming pared 0 bases from V and 7 bases from J, leaving 10 bases between. Germline assignment: CDR1 MNHEY and CDR2 SVGAGI. CDR3 nucleotide sequence: TGTGCCAGCAGTTACTCAGCACTCCCCAATTCACCCCTCCACTTT. Its protein product is CASSYSALPNSPLHF.

The chain combines TRBV28 with TRBJ1-2; 8 bases map to TRBD1. Trimming at V came to 6 bases and at J to 8 bases, leaving 2 bases not matched to a gene. The length of the CDR3 is 11 residues. Germline assignment: CDR1 MDHEN and CDR2 SYDVKM. This chain's CDR3 is CASRRTGGYTF. The CDR3 DNA reads TGTGCCAGCAGACGGACAGGGGGCTACACCTTC.

The chain uses TRBV5-6 and TRBJ2-7; perhaps TRBD1 as D (7 bases). Trimming cost V 1 base and J 4 bases, with 27 bases left between them. The germline V gene encodes CDR1 SGHDT and CDR2 YYEEEE. The CDR3 loop spans 19 amino acids. This chain's CDR3 is CASSLYQGGFGGIGYEQYF. CDR3 nucleotide sequence: TGTGCCAGCAGCTTGTATCAGGGGGGCTTTGGTGGGATCGGGTACGAGCAGTACTTC.

V and J are TRBV10-3 and TRBJ2-3; 9 bases agree with TRBD2. CDR3 size: 14 residues. Germline loops: CDR1 ENHRY, CDR2 SYGVKD. With V trimmed by 11 bases and J by 0 bases, 6 bases remained unmatched. The CDR3 here is CASTSGYSTDTQYF. The CDR3 DNA reads as TGTGCCTCTACTAGCGGGTATAGCACAGATACGCAGTATTTT.

The rearrangement links TRBV5-1 to TRBJ2-1, with 8 bases lining up with TRBD2. V was clipped by 5 bases and J by 4 bases; unmatched bases: 8. Looked up from germline, CDR1 is SGHRS and CDR2 is YFSETQ. CDR3 size: 15 residues. The CDR3 protein is CASSYTGGYYNEQFF. The CDR3 DNA sequence: TGCGCCAGCAGTTATACGGGGGGGTATTACAATGAGCAGTTCTTC.

The chain couples TRBV6-1 to TRBJ1-2; 8 nucleotides align to TRBD1. Unmatched junction bases numbered 4, after V lost 2 bases and J lost 8 bases. Germline V CDR1 and CDR2: MNHNS, SASEGT. There are 13 residues in the CDR3. CDR3 nucleotide sequence: TGTGCCAGCAGTGAACAGGGGGCTTGGGGCTACACCTTC. Amino acid sequence: CASSEQGAWGYTF.

The chain has TRBV5-5 and TRBJ1-1; TRBD1 is a possible D gene (6 bases). Germline-derived CDR1 and CDR2 are SGHKS and YYEKEE (reference sequence). This CDR3 is 13 amino acids long. V lost 2 bases and J lost 4, with 9 bases in between. The CDR3 is CASSLQGRTEAFF. CDR3 coding DNA: TGTGCCAGCAGCTTACAGGGTCGCACTGAAGCTTTCTTT.

This clone was seen just once. CDR3 region: CASSLVAPGDEQFF. The CDR3 nucleotides read TGCGCCAGCAGCCTGGTGGCCCCGGGGGATGAGCAGTTCTTC. This sequence joins TRBV4-1 and TRBJ2-1; D is perhaps TRBD2 (6 bases). This CDR3 is 14 amino acids long. CDR1 is MGHRA and CDR2 is YSYEKL in the germline V gene. With 4 bases removed from V and 8 bases from J, the gap between germline ends came to 15 bases.

The J gene is TRBJ2-1, the V gene TRBV5-6; the D is unclear. The CDR3 extends over 15 amino acids. The V end was cut by 2 bases, the J end by 9 bases, with 18 bases between. Looked up from germline, CDR1 is SGHDT and CDR2 is YYEEEE. The CDR3 sequence: CASSLSLPLHGEQFF. CDR3 DNA: TGTGCCAGCAGCTTATCGCTCCCCCTGCACGGTGAGCAGTTCTTC. The full variable domain, with the rest looked up from reference TRBV5-6 and TRBJ2-1, is DAGVTQSPTHLIKTRGQQVTLRCSPKSGHDTVSWYQQALGQGPQFIFQYYEEEERQRGNFPDRFSGHQFPNYSSELNVNALLLGDSALYLCASSLSLPLHGEQFFGPGTRLTVL.

CDR3 sequence reads: CAIGVRQGQYYGYTF. CDR3 DNA sequence: TGTGCCATTGGGGTCAGACAGGGTCAGTACTATGGCTACACCTTC. The gene calls are TRBV10-3 and TRBJ1-2; 7 bases map to TRBD1. Looked up from germline, CDR1 is ENHRY and CDR2 is SYGVKD. This CDR3 is built from 15 residues. V lost 9 bases to trimming and J lost 3 bases; unmatched junction nucleotides: 13.

The chain joins TRBV4-1 to TRBJ2-4, with D maybe TRBD2 (6 bases). V was shortened by 1 base and J by 6 bases, with 16 bases between the two germline ends. The CDR3 spans 16 residues. The germline V gene has CDR1 MGHRA and CDR2 YSYEKL. The CDR3 loop reads CASSQGWGERANIQYF. The CDR3 DNA follows: TGCGCCAGCAGCCAAGGTTGGGGGGAGAGGGCAAACATTCAGTACTTC.

V gene TRBV28 combines with J gene TRBJ2-1, with 7 bases aligning to TRBD1. Germline V gene data show CDR1 as MDHEN and CDR2 as SYDVKM. This CDR3 has 17 residues. Losses at the gene ends were 8 bases for V and 1 base for J; bases not matched to a gene: 14. The DNA of the CDR3 is TGTGCCAGCTGGTCTCTGCAGGGGGTTGGGTCCTACAATGAGCAGTTCTTC. This codes for CASWSLQGVGSYNEQFF.

V is TRBV2 and J is TRBJ2-6, with D perhaps matching TRBD2 (7 bases). Germline values: CDR1 SNHLY, CDR2 FYNNEI. Trimming removed 6 bases at V and 4 bases at J, with 13 bases between. The CDR3 runs to 15 residues. The CDR3 bases are TGTGCCAGCAGGAAACGGGGGGCCGGGGCCAACGTCCTGACTTTC. It is translated as CASRKRGAGANVLTF. The full variable domain, with the rest looked up from reference TRBV2 and TRBJ2-6, is EPEVTQTPSHQVTQMGQEVILRCVPISNHLYFYWYRQILGQKVEFLVSFYNNEISEKSEIFDDQFSVERPDGSNFTLKIRSTKLEDSAMYFCASRKRGAGANVLTFGAGSRLTVL.

The chain recombines TRBV5-4 with TRBJ1-5, with D possibly matching TRBD1 (5 bases). The V gene's germline CDR1 is SGHNT and CDR2 YYREEE (reference sequence). The CDR3 is made up of 14 amino acids. V was cut by 0 bases and J by 4 bases, with 8 bases left in between. The CDR3: CASSLAGVNQPQHF. The CDR3 DNA reads TGTGCCAGCAGCTTGGCGGGGGTTAATCAGCCCCAGCATTTT.

This chain connects TRBV5-8 to TRBJ1-6; 8 bases line up with TRBD1. CDR1 is SGHTS and CDR2 is YDEGEE in the germline V gene. V lost 1 base, J lost 7 bases, and 7 bases stayed unmatched. The CDR3 length is 16 residues. The CDR3 DNA reads TGTGCCAGCAGCTTGAGGACAGGGATCGGAAATTCACCCCTCCACTTT. Its protein product is CASSLRTGIGNSPLHF. The full variable domain, in which reference TRBV5-8 and TRBJ1-6 provide the parts outside the CDR3, is EAGVTQSPTHLIKTRGQQATLRCSPISGHTSVYWYQQALGLGLQFLLWYDEGEERNRGNFPPRFSGRQFPNYSSELNVNALELEDSALYLCASSLRTGIGNSPLHFGNGTRLTVT.

Points on this clone: The junction differs from germline at one of its ends, possibly a read error. The J gene is TRBJ2-7, the V gene TRBV7-7; D not certain. The CDR3 has 13 residues. The germline V gene encodes CDR1 SSHAT and CDR2 FNYEAQ (reference sequence). CDR3 loop: CASSLILSDEQYF. DNA for the CDR3: TGTGCTAGCAGCTTAATCCTTAGTGACGAGCAGTACTTC.